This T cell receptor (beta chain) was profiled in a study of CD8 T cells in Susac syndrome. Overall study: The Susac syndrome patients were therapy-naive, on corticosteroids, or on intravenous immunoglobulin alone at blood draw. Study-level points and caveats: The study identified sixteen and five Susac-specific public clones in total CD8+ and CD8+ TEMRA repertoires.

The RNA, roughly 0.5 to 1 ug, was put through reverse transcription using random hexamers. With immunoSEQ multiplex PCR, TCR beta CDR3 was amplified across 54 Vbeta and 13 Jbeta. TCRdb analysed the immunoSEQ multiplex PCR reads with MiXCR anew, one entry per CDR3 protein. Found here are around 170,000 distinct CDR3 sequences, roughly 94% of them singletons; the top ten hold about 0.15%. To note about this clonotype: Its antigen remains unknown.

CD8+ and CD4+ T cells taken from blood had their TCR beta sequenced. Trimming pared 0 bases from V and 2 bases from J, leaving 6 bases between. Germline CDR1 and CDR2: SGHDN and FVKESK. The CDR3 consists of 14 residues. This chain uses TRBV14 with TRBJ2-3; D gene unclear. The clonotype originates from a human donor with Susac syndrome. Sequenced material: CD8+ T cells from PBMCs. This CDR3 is CASSQDSTTDTQYF. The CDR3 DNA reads TGTGCCAGCAGCCAAGATTCGACCACAGATACGCAGTATTTT.